This T cell receptor beta chain was documented in a study of beta chain features in type 1 diabetes. This CDR3 has 14 amino acids. The ends were cut back, 2 bases at V and 1 base at J, with 8 bases in the middle. Germline values: CDR1 KGHSH, CDR2 LQKENI. Staining for CD45RO/CCR7/CD25/CD127/CD95/CD27 allowed sorting of CD4+ naive, central memory, regulatory and stem cell-like memory cells. Study conclusions and caveats: Type 1 diabetes patients had fewer VDJ junction insertions and more deletions. With patients and controls alike, PCR might favor shorter templates to an equal degree.

As regards this clone: Its antigen is not known. This same CDR3 is encoded by further DNA sequences in the sample.

Sequencing targeted expressed TCRB transcripts, as all isolated RNA had been reverse transcribed. The data were produced by immunoSEQ multiplex PCR, yet TCRdb's version contains in-frame clones alone and is incomplete. The profile shows more than 150,000 clones, about 13% of them singletons. The sample consisted of central memory CD4+ T cells from blood. This TCR was sampled from a young woman in good health. The chain employs TRBV18 and TRBJ1-1; unclear D gene. CDR3 coding DNA: TGTGCCAGCTCACCAGTGTCTCGGAACACTGAAGCTTTCTTT. This encodes CASSPVSRNTEAFF. The variable domain in full, completed from reference TRBV18 and TRBJ1-1, reads NAGVMQNPRHLVRRRGQEARLRCSPMKGHSHVYWYRQLPEEGLKFMVYLQKENIIDESGMPKERFSAEFPKEGPSILRIQQVVRGDSAAYFCASSPVSRNTEAFFGQGTRLTVV.